This T cell receptor (beta chain) originates from a study of shared clonotypes between healthy human individuals. Study at large: Contributing individuals were a couple of females and a few males aged 18 to 49.

The CDR3 runs 14 residues. Trimming removed 5 bases from V and 6 bases from J, with 17 bases in between. The germline V gene encodes CDR1 SGHVS and CDR2 FNYEAQ. Regarding this clone: What it recognizes is unknown.

Deep-level running was used for the assay. The data were produced by immunoSEQ multiplex PCR, yet TCRdb's version contains in-frame clones alone and is incomplete. The data hold around 510,000 clones, with around 81% observed a single time. Every donor was a Caucasian adult from Nashville, Tennessee. Study-wide findings and caveats: The donor pool, a small one, limited the genetic and exposure-history diversity represented.

The V and J genes are TRBV7-6 and TRBJ2-7, with no clear D. Sequences were obtained from PBMCs. This TCR was recovered from a woman in her thirties or forties in good health. Some clones in this sample may be carry-over from other donors' samples. The CDR3 sequence is CASSQARGVGEQYF. The CDR3 DNA reads as TGTGCCAGCAGCCAAGCGCGTGGGGTTGGCGAGCAGTACTTC.